This T cell receptor beta chain came from a study of blood T cell repertoires in COVID-19. The overall study: Researchers got acute and convalescent COVID-19 samples from the United States, Italy and Spain.

Original data processing: Amplification from reference gene primers served as the basis for estimated nucleated cell counts. Sequencing used immunoSEQ multiplex PCR; TCRdb keeps in-frame clones, though not all of them. V, J and clone size are taken as reported in that table, and D and trimming were inferred from the DNA itself. The sample has about 40,000 clones, 75% to 90% seen once. The V gene lost 7 bases and the J gene lost 4 bases, with 16 bases spanning the gap. The germline CDR1 and CDR2 sequences are SQVTM and ANQGSEA. The CDR3 sequence is 13 residues long. The chain carries TRBV29-1 and TRBJ1-1; tentatively, D is TRBD1 (6 bases). The sequenced sample consisted of peripheral blood. The TCR was taken from a woman in her 70s with acute or convalescent COVID-19. The CDR3 DNA is TGCAGCGCAACCCGGGACACATCCACTGAAGCTTTCTTT. Translating gives CSATRDTSTEAFF.